This TCR beta chain was identified during a study of T cell changes during pregnancy in multiple sclerosis. Some clones are missing from TCRdb's copy, which holds only in-frame ones; the method was immunoSEQ multiplex PCR. Of about 69,000 clones in the sample, roughly 92% are singletons; the top ten hold 1.5% to 2.5%. The CDR3 has 13 amino acids. Germline CDR1 is SNHLY and CDR2 is FYNNEI. Trimming removed 8 bases at V and 5 bases at J, with 13 bases between. The genes are TRBV2 and TRBJ1-3, with D unclear. The clonotype originates from a female donor in good health, enrolled as a control in a pregnancy study. The sample was peripheral blood, taken in the third trimester of pregnancy. The DNA of the CDR3 is TGTGCCAGCCAGAGGAATAGTAGAAACACCATATATTTT. Translating gives CASQRNSRNTIYF.